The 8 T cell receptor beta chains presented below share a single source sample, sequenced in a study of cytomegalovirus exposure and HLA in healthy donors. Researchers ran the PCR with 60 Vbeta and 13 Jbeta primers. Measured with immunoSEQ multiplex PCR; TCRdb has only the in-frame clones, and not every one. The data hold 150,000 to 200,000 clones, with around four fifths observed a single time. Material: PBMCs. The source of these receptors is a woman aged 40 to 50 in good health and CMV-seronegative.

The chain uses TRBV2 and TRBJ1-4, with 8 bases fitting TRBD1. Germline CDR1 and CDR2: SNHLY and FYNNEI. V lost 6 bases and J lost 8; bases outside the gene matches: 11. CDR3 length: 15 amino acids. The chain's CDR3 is CASRRYQGANEKLFF. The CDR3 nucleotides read TGTGCCAGCAGGCGCTACCAGGGGGCGAACGAAAAACTGTTTTTT.

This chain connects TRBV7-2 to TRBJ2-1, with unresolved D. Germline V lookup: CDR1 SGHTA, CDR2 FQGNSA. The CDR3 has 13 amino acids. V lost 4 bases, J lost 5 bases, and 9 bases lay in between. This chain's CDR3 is CASSSTRNNEQFF. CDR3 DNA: TGTGCCAGCAGCTCGACAAGAAACAATGAGCAGTTCTTC.

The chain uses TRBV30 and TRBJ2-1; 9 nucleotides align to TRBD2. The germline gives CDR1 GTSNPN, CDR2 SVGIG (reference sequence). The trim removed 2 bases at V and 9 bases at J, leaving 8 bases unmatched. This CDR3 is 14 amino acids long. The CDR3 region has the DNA TGTGCCTGGAGTACCCTAGCGGGACTGACTGAGCAGTTCTTC. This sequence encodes CAWSTLAGLTEQFF.

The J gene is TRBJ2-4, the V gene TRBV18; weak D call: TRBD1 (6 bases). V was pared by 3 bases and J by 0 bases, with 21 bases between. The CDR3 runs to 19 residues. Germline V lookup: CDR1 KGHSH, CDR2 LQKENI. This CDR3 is CASSPPLVRGVLAKNIQYF. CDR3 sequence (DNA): TGTGCCAGCTCACCCCCCCTAGTCAGGGGAGTACTAGCCAAAAACATTCAGTACTTC.

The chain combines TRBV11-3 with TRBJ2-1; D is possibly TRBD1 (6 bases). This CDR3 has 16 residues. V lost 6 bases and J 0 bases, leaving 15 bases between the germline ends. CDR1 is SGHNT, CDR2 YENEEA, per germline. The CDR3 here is CASSFYRASSYNEQFF. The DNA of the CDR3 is TGTGCCAGCAGTTTTTACAGGGCTAGCTCCTACAATGAGCAGTTCTTC.

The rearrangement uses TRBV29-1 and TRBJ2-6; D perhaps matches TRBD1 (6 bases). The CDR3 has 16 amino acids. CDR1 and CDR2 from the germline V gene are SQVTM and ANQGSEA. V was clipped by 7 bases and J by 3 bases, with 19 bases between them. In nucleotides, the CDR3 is TGCAGCGCACAGGGTGCCGAAAGTGGTGGGGCCAACGTCCTGACTTTC. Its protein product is CSAQGAESGGANVLTF.

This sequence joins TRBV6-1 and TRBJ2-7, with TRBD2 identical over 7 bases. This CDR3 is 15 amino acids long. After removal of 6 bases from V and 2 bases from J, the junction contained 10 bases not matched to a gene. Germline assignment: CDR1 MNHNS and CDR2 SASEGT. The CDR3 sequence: CASSTNGEGPYEQYF. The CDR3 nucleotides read TGTGCCAGCAGCACAAATGGGGAGGGACCCTACGAGCAGTACTTC.

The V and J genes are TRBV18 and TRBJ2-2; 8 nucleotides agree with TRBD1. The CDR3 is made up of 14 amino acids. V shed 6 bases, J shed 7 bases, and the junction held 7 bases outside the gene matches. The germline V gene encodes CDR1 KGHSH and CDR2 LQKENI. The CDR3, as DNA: TGTGCCAGCTCCGCGGACAGGGAAGACGGGGAGCTGTTTTTT. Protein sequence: CASSADREDGELFF.